This T cell receptor (beta chain) comes out of a study of blood T cell repertoires in COVID-19. Study-wide context: COVID-19 samples, acute and convalescent, were from the United States, Italy and Spain. Sample material is recorded as cDNA or gDNA derived from T cells, B-cell-depleted T cells, or PBMCs.

Generated by immunoSEQ multiplex PCR, the TCRdb table keeps only in-frame clones and is missing some. Of roughly 260,000 clones listed, more than 60% were seen once; the top ten hold over 3%. Germline V gene data show CDR1 as SGDLS and CDR2 as YYNGEE. CDR3 length: 17 residues. V lost 0 bases and J lost 6; bases outside the gene matches: 10. This TCR was recovered from a middle-aged woman with active or convalescent COVID-19. Sequenced material: peripheral blood. This chain uses TRBV9 with TRBJ2-1, with TRBD1 identical over 9 bases. CDR3 sequence reads: CASSVATVGTGPNEQFF. The CDR3 bases are TGTGCCAGCAGCGTAGCTACGGTTGGGACAGGGCCCAATGAGCAGTTCTTC.